One sample yielded the 9 T cell receptor beta chains listed below, sequenced in a study of blood T cell repertoires in COVID-19. Clones were sequenced by immunoSEQ multiplex PCR, and TCRdb holds only the in-frame ones, with some missing. Here the sample spans approximately 240,000 clones, 84% being singletons. Specimen: peripheral blood. These receptors were taken from an elderly woman with active or convalescent COVID-19.

This chain connects TRBV9 to TRBJ2-2; D ambiguous. Per the germline V gene, CDR1 is SGDLS and CDR2 is YYNGEE. Between the trimmed V and J ends, which lost 0 bases and 1 base, there was a span of 10 bases. This CDR3 is built from 16 residues. The CDR3: CASSVGAVQNTGELFF. In DNA form, the CDR3 reads TGTGCCAGCAGCGTAGGGGCAGTGCAGAACACCGGGGAGCTGTTTTTT.

The gene calls are TRBV19 and TRBJ1-2; D not certain. This CDR3 comprises 12 residues. The V and J ends lost 6 bases and 3 bases respectively, with 8 bases between them. In germline, CDR1 is LNHDA, CDR2 SQIVND (reference sequence). The CDR3 bases are TGTGCCAGTAGCCTAACGGACTATGGCTACACCTTC. Translated: CASSLTDYGYTF.

The chain couples TRBV18 to TRBJ2-7; weak D call: TRBD1 (6 bases). CDR1 and CDR2 (germline): KGHSH, LQKENI. This CDR3 is built from 15 residues. V was cut by 3 bases and J by 6 bases, with 18 bases left in between. The CDR3 protein is CASSPTTGSLSEQYF. DNA of the CDR3: TGTGCCAGCTCACCCACGACAGGTTCTCTGTCCGAGCAGTACTTC.

The gene calls are TRBV25-1 and TRBJ2-2, with D tentatively TRBD1 (5 bases). Germline CDR1 is MGHDK and CDR2 is SYGVNS. The length of the CDR3 is 14 residues. V was clipped by 5 bases and J by 1 base, with 8 bases between them. CDR3 sequence (DNA): TGTGCCAGCAGTCAGGACAAGAACACCGGGGAGCTGTTTTTT. Translated, it gives CASSQDKNTGELFF.

CDR3 region: CASNKAGGPAGELFF. CDR3 bases: TGTGCCAGCAACAAAGCGGGGGGGCCTGCCGGGGAGCTGTTTTTT. This chain links TRBV5-4 with TRBJ2-2; 10 nucleotides match TRBD2. The length of the CDR3 is 15 residues. Germline V gene sequence: CDR1 SGHNT, CDR2 YYREEE (reference sequence). V shed 6 bases and J 6 bases; nucleotides not matched to a gene: 8.

This clone was seen once. This rearrangement joins TRBV18 to TRBJ2-5; D gene ambiguous. The germline V gene has CDR1 KGHSH and CDR2 LQKENI. V lost 1 base, J lost 2 bases, and 11 bases lay in between. There are 15 residues in the CDR3. The CDR3 DNA sequence: TGTGCCAGCTCACCACTTCCGGGTAGGCAAGAGACCCAGTACTTC. It is translated as CASSPLPGRQETQYF. The whole variable domain, remainder taken from reference TRBV18 and TRBJ2-5, is NAGVMQNPRHLVRRRGQEARLRCSPMKGHSHVYWYRQLPEEGLKFMVYLQKENIIDESGMPKERFSAEFPKEGPSILRIQQVVRGDSAAYFCASSPLPGRQETQYFGPGTRLLVL.

This chain uses TRBV5-1 with TRBJ2-2; 9 nucleotides line up with TRBD1. Losses at the gene ends were 6 bases for V and 0 bases for J; bases not matched to a gene: 3. This CDR3 has 15 residues. Looked up from germline, CDR1 is SGHRS and CDR2 is YFSETQ. CDR3 nucleotide sequence: TGCGCCAGCAACCGGGACAGGGCGAACACCGGGGAGCTGTTTTTT. Protein sequence: CASNRDRANTGELFF. The full variable domain, its missing parts supplied by reference TRBV5-1 and TRBJ2-2, is KAGVTQTPRYLIKTRGQQVTLSCSPISGHRSVSWYQQTPGQGLQFLFEYFSETQRNKGNFPGRFSGRQFSNSRSEMNVSTLELGDSALYLCASNRDRANTGELFFGEGSRLTVL.

The chain's CDR3 is CATSGPTHNSPLHF. The CDR3 DNA is TGTGCCACCAGTGGGCCAACCCATAATTCACCCCTCCACTTT. The chain joins TRBV24-1 to TRBJ1-6; D gene ambiguous. V was trimmed by 5 bases and J by 5 bases, leaving 9 bases between them. This CDR3 contains 14 residues. Germline V gene data show CDR1 as KGHDR and CDR2 as SFDVKD.

In nucleotides, the CDR3 is TGTGCCAGCAGCCGTGCCGGACAAGGCTACGAGCAGTACTTC. Protein: CASSRAGQGYEQYF. The V gene is TRBV11-1, the J gene TRBJ2-7, with D perhaps matching TRBD1 (5 bases). This CDR3 contains 14 residues. Germline values: CDR1 SGHAT, CDR2 FQDESV (reference sequence). Trimming stripped 5 bases from V and 3 bases from J, with 14 bases between.